This T cell receptor (beta chain) originates from a study of monozygotic twins with inflammatory bowel disease (dated by TCRdb to about 2019). Notes on the research overall: A total of about 28 monozygotic twin pairs were included in the full study, comprising nine German pairs (four IBD-concordant, five IBD-discordant) and 19 IBD-discordant Danish pairs. The search for disease-associated traits relied mainly on comparing, within discordant pairs, IBD patients with their genetically identical healthy co-twins. Each individual had, on average, about 151 000 unique TCRalpha sequences and 181 000 unique TCRbeta sequences available for analysis.

Libraries came from 5' RACE. The input for every TCR library was roughly 3,200 ng of total RNA. For each sample, cDNA was synthesized in eight separate reactions using SMARTScribe reverse transcriptase. Unique molecular identifiers containing a 6-nucleotide sample barcode were introduced through template switching during cDNA synthesis. TCRalpha and TCRbeta cDNA was amplified by two nested PCRs of 16 and 9 cycles, with bead purification after each PCR. Before amplification, the cDNA was both treated with uracil DNA-glycosylase and purified with the QIAquick PCR purification kit. In the second PCR, Illumina TruSeq-compatible adapters and sample-specific barcodes were added. Library quality and concentration were assessed using TapeStation and Qubit, and approximately 5 ng of each library was pooled. Pooled libraries were sequenced on an Illumina HiSeq2500 single-index Rapid Run with 2 x 100 bp reads and custom sequencing primers. As for how the authors treated the data: UMI-based consensus assembly with MiGEC version 1.2.6 was used to correct PCR and sequencing errors. V(D)J alignment, clonotype assembly and CDR3 extraction were performed with MiXCR version 2.1.1. Gene usage, clonotype sharing and MAIT/NKT TCR abundance were normalised by analysing the top 1000, 10 000 and 20 000 clonotypes per sample. After downsampling to 27 000 UMIs, diversity was calculated as the inverse Simpson index using the vegan R package. Statistical testing used paired Mann-Whitney U tests on the discordant twin pairs and applied Benjamini-Hochberg correction for multiple testing. One entry per CDR3 protein sequence results from the TCRdb reprocessing of the reads, with DNA left out. TCRdb's processing, not the authors' own work, is the source of the V and J calls. The sample's clone listing holds some 450,000 distinct CDR3 sequences. Approximately 2.4% of the sample is taken by the ten largest.

The CDR3 covers 15 residues, taking in both the cysteine and the phenylalanine. The protein alone is recorded here. General findings and caveats noted by the study authors: Concordant and discordant twins showed no difference in repertoire similarity, possibly because of limited statistical power. IBD patients had lower TCRbeta repertoire diversity, measured by the inverse Simpson index, than their healthy co-twins. Different T cell subtypes could not be distinguished in the analysis. IBD patients shared fewer clonotypes with other individuals than healthy twins did, most markedly in patients showing signs of disease activity. The results gave no support for a single strong signal or clonotype linked to IBD. Because patients were on differing immunosuppressive treatments, the repertoires may have picked up extra background noise and inter-individual variability.

Concerning this clonotype: Its antigen has not been determined.

From each donor, an approximately 2.5 ml peripheral blood sample was drawn into PAXgene tubes and stored at -80 degrees C. Without T cell sorting, total RNA was isolated from whole blood using the PAXgene blood miRNA kit on an automated QIAcube. Peripheral blood from monozygotic twin pairs concordant or discordant for inflammatory bowel disease was subjected to deep TCRalpha and TCRbeta repertoire profiling with unique molecular barcoding. Smoking habits were recorded for all twin pairs, and each individual was classified as a current, former or never smoker. Sequenced material: blood. The receptor was derived from a human donor with ulcerative colitis or Crohn's disease, or a healthy co-twin of an affected twin (not recorded which). This receptor chain uses TRBV12-3 or TRBV12-4 and TRBJ2-1; TCRdb's D call of TRBD2 is untestable without DNA. CDR3 protein: CASSWHREGRNEQFF.